This paragraph reports one TCR beta chain. Its target is unknown. The authors reverse transcribed all of the isolated RNA, so sequencing captured expressed TCRB transcripts. Here immunoSEQ multiplex PCR was the method, and the copy in TCRdb shows in-frame clones only, minus some. The profile shows 300,000 to 350,000 clones, roughly 13% of them singletons. This record comes from a study of beta chain features in type 1 diabetes. V was cut by 0 bases and J by 7 bases, with 12 bases left in between. This CDR3 is built from 14 residues. In germline, CDR1 is LGHNA, CDR2 YNFKEQ. General study findings and limits: Significant though moderate, a shortening of TCRB CDR3s appeared in all four CD4+ subsets of Type 1 diabetes patients.

The sample comprised naive CD4+ T cells from blood. The V and J genes are TRBV4-2 and TRBJ1-1; D is ambiguous. This clonotype originated in a woman aged 18-35 years with type 1 diabetes. Here the CDR3 DNA reads TGTGCCAGCAGCCAAGACGGGAGCGCTCTTGAAGCTTTCTTT. This gives the protein CASSQDGSALEAFF.